This T cell receptor beta chain was observed in a study of T cells after yellow fever vaccination. The CDR3 spans 15 residues. V shed 6 bases and J 2 bases; nucleotides not matched to a gene: 7. Germline V gene lookup returns CDR1 DFQATT and CDR2 SNEGSKA (reference sequence). TCRdb reanalysed the 5' RACE reads using MiXCR and keeps one entry per CDR3 protein. The sample contains just over 300,000 distinct CDR3 sequences, around 3.6% of which appear only once. The receptor was isolated from a man between 18 and 29 years old who received the YFV17D yellow fever vaccine. The sequencing here drew on PBMCs, taken on the day of the yellow fever booster vaccination. The chain links TRBV20-1 to TRBJ1-5, with TRBD1 identical over 10 bases. The CDR3 DNA reads TGCAGTGCGTGGACAGGGGGTAGGGGCAATCAGCCCCAGCATTTT. Amino acids: CSAWTGGRGNQPQHF.